The rows below give T cell receptor beta chains drawn from one sample of a study of T cell responses to AZD1222 COVID-19 vaccine. The table came from immunoSEQ multiplex PCR; TCRdb's copy has only in-frame clones and leaves some out. The repertoire has 100,000 or so clones, about 80% of them found once; the top ten carry 5%. The sequencing used peripheral blood, collected on day 0 of AZD1222 vaccination. The receptors originated from an adult in good health. CDR3s include the opening cysteine and the closing phenylalanine or tryptophan. A D gene is named only where the DNA matches it firmly. For some rows the clone size is stated as once, few or many, or as a class when expanded; others skip it.

>once|TRBV9|NA|TRBJ1-1
CASSAGHGNTEAFF
TGTGCCAGCAGCGCCGGACACGGGAACACTGAAGCTTTCTTT
>NA|TRBV7-2|NA|TRBJ2-7
CASSWWGGHEQYF
TGTGCCAGCAGCTGGTGGGGCGGCCACGAGCAGTACTTC
>once|TRBV4-2|TRBD2|TRBJ2-3
CASSQDFSGGADTQYF
TGTGCCAGCAGCCAAGATTTTAGCGGGGGGGCAGATACGCAGTATTTT
>NA|TRBV6-5|TRBD2|TRBJ2-1
CASRSGVTHPWGFF
TGTGCCAGCAGAAGCGGGGTGACCCATCCATGGGGGTTCTTC
>NA|TRBV5-1|TRBD1|TRBJ2-5
CASSLDRAQETQYF
TGCGCCAGCAGCCTGGACAGGGCACAAGAGACCCAGTACTTC
>NA|TRBV7-8|NA|TRBJ2-7
CASSLDTPYEQYF
TGTGCCAGCAGCTTAGACACGCCTTACGAGCAGTACTTC
>NA|TRBV20-1|NA|TRBJ1-1
CSARDYTEAFF
TGCAGTGCTAGAGATTACACTGAAGCTTTCTTT
>once|TRBV25-1|TRBD1|TRBJ2-7
CASTPNSGQGFYEQYF
TGTGCCAGCACCCCCAACTCGGGACAGGGTTTCTACGAGCAGTACTTC
>NA|TRBV7-2|NA|TRBJ1-6
CASGISSYNSPLHF
TGTGCCAGCGGTATAAGCTCCTATAATTCACCCCTCCACTTT
>NA|TRBV5-6|NA|TRBJ1-6
CASSLAGAGTHSPLHF
TGTGCCAGCAGCTTGGCAGGTGCAGGGACGCATTCACCCCTCCACTTT
>once|TRBV5-6|NA|TRBJ1-6
CASSLRSGGRGYNSPLHF
TGTGCCAGCAGCTTGAGGTCCGGTGGCAGGGGCTATAATTCACCCCTCCACTTT
>once|TRBV18|NA|TRBJ1-3
CASSPPGIFSGNTIYF
TGTGCCAGCTCACCACCGGGCATCTTCTCTGGAAACACCATATATTTT
>few|TRBV2|NA|TRBJ2-7
CASRGTFSYEQYF
TGTGCCAGCAGGGGGACTTTCTCTTACGAGCAGTACTTC
>NA|TRBV3-1/TRBV3-2|NA|TRBJ2-7
CASSHLNYEQYF
TGTGCCAGCAGCCACCTTAACTACGAGCAGTACTTC
>few|TRBV7-2|NA|TRBJ1-2
CASSQKGEAYGYTF
TGTGCCAGCAGCCAGAAAGGGGAAGCCTATGGCTACACCTTC
>NA|TRBV27|NA|TRBJ1-6
CASSFRGAGSPLHF
TGTGCCAGCAGTTTTAGAGGGGCAGGTTCACCCCTCCACTTT
>few|TRBV19|NA|TRBJ2-7
CASSKWGGPVSYEQYF
TGTGCCAGTAGTAAATGGGGGGGGCCAGTCTCCTACGAGCAGTACTTC
>NA|TRBV12-5|NA|TRBJ2-1
CASGFDRVGGGEQFF
TGTGCTAGTGGTTTCGACAGGGTCGGCGGGGGGGAGCAGTTCTTC
>NA|TRBV7-9|TRBD1|TRBJ2-3
CASSLGTGGMADTQYF
TGTGCCAGCAGCCTAGGGACAGGGGGCATGGCAGATACGCAGTATTTT
>NA|TRBV19|TRBD1|TRBJ2-5
CASSYRRGRETQYF
TGTGCCAGTAGTTACCGCAGGGGGCGTGAGACCCAGTACTTC
>NA|TRBV10-2|TRBD1|TRBJ2-7
CASSESFGTGVEQYF
TGCGCCAGCAGTGAGTCGTTCGGGACAGGGGTTGAGCAGTACTTC
>NA|TRBV5-1|NA|TRBJ2-4
CASSLDISRSQNIQYF
TGCGCCAGCAGCTTGGACATTTCGAGGTCCCAAAACATTCAGTACTTC
>NA|TRBV27|NA|TRBJ2-4
CASSSSAGFRIQYF
TGTGCCAGCAGTTCCTCCGCTGGTTTTCGCATTCAGTACTTC
>NA|TRBV2|NA|TRBJ1-5
CASSEEAGHSRHF
TGTGCCAGCAGTGAAGAGGCGGGGCATAGTAGGCATTTT
>NA|TRBV7-8|TRBD1|TRBJ1-5
CASSLYATGRPNQPQHF
TGTGCCAGCAGCTTATACGCGACAGGGAGACCGAATCAGCCCCAGCATTTT
>NA|TRBV29-1|NA|TRBJ1-2
CSVVSVGRGYTF
TGCAGCGTTGTGTCGGTAGGCAGGGGCTACACCTTC
>NA|TRBV9|NA|TRBJ1-6
CASSVVGDTNSPLHF
TGTGCCAGCAGCGTAGTCGGGGACACTAATTCACCCCTCCACTTT
>once|TRBV6-2/TRBV6-3|TRBD1|TRBJ2-5
CASSPDRGPFSSQYF
TGTGCCAGCAGTCCCGACAGGGGCCCCTTTTCGTCCCAGTACTTC
>NA|TRBV19|NA|TRBJ1-3
CASSILLQGPGNTIYF
TGTGCCAGTAGTATCCTATTACAGGGTCCTGGAAACACCATATATTTT
>NA|TRBV5-1|NA|TRBJ2-5
CASSLGVIQETQYF
TGCGCCAGCAGCTTGGGTGTTATCCAAGAGACCCAGTACTTC
>NA|TRBV4-1|NA|TRBJ1-2
CASSQGQLNYGYTF
TGCGCCAGCAGCCAAGGACAGCTTAACTATGGCTACACCTTC
>NA|TRBV6-1|NA|TRBJ1-2
CASSEAGWGLNYGYTF
TGTGCCAGCAGTGAAGCGGGATGGGGGCTCAACTATGGCTACACCTTC
>once|TRBV9|TRBD2|TRBJ2-5
CASSAGGWGETQYF
TGTGCCAGCAGCGCGGGAGGGTGGGGGGAGACCCAGTACTTC
>once|TRBV18|NA|TRBJ1-3
CASSPSTGAGNTIYF
TGTGCCAGCTCACCAAGTACAGGAGCTGGAAACACCATATATTTT
>once|TRBV15|NA|TRBJ2-7
CATSGGRLAYEQYF
TGTGCCACCAGTGGGGGGCGGCTTGCCTACGAGCAGTACTTC
>NA|TRBV4-1|NA|TRBJ1-2
CASSQEWGNYGYTF
TGCGCCAGCAGCCAAGAGTGGGGTAACTATGGCTACACCTTC
>once|TRBV6-2/TRBV6-3|NA|TRBJ1-3
CASSNDGNSGNTIYF
TGTGCCAGCAGTAACGACGGAAACTCTGGAAACACCATATATTTT
>NA|TRBV7-9|NA|TRBJ1-6
CASSLGQLNSPLHF
TGTGCCAGCAGCTTAGGGCAGCTGAATTCACCCCTCCACTTT
>NA|TRBV5-1|NA|TRBJ1-2
CASSFNRASNGYTF
TGCGCCAGCAGCTTTAACAGGGCCTCAAATGGCTACACCTTC
>NA|TRBV5-1|TRBD1|TRBJ1-1
CASSLGQGMNTEAFF
TGCGCCAGCAGCTTGGGACAGGGAATGAACACTGAAGCTTTCTTT
>NA|TRBV6-2/TRBV6-3|NA|TRBJ2-3
CASSYGDTQYF
TGTGCCAGCAGTTATGGAGATACGCAGTATTTT
>NA|TRBV7-6|NA|TRBJ1-3
CASSPRLMYSGNTIYF
TGTGCCAGCAGCCCGAGACTGATGTACTCTGGAAACACCATATATTTT
>NA|TRBV6-5|NA|TRBJ1-1
CASSYQITMNTEAFF
TGTGCCAGCAGTTACCAGATAACCATGAACACTGAAGCTTTCTTT
>NA|TRBV18|TRBD1|TRBJ2-7
CASSPFGTGNKNEQYF
TGTGCCAGCTCACCATTCGGGACAGGGAATAAGAACGAGCAGTACTTC
>NA|TRBV28|TRBD1|TRBJ1-2
CASRNRGTGYGYTF
TGTGCCAGCAGGAACCGAGGGACAGGCTATGGCTACACCTTC
>NA|TRBV11-3|NA|TRBJ2-1
CASSLEGGNEQFF
TGTGCCAGCAGCTTAGAGGGTGGGAATGAGCAGTTCTTC
>NA|TRBV27|TRBD1|TRBJ1-5
CASTTGGQPQHF
TGTGCCAGCACCACAGGGGGGCAGCCCCAGCATTTT
>few|TRBV11-2|NA|TRBJ2-7
CASSLFSYEQYF
TGTGCCAGCAGCTTATTCTCCTACGAGCAGTACTTC
>once|TRBV7-3|NA|TRBJ1-1
CASSSLGKTEAFF
TGTGCCAGCTCTTCCTTGGGCAAGACTGAAGCTTTCTTT
>NA|TRBV18|TRBD1|TRBJ2-5
CASSPRRTGPGLETQYF
TGTGCCAGCTCACCAAGGAGGACAGGTCCAGGTCTTGAGACCCAGTACTTC
>once|TRBV6-4|NA|TRBJ2-2
CASSFGGNTGELFF
TGTGCCAGCAGTTTTGGGGGAAACACCGGGGAGCTGTTTTTT
>NA|TRBV5-1|NA|TRBJ2-3
CASEKGTNTDTQYF
TGCGCCAGCGAGAAAGGGACCAACACCGATACGCAGTATTTT
>NA|TRBV11-3|TRBD2|TRBJ2-3
CASSSERGGKTDTQYF
TGTGCCAGCAGCTCTGAGCGGGGGGGCAAGACAGATACGCAGTATTTT
>NA|TRBV5-1|NA|TRBJ2-2
CASSPSATGGGTGELFF
TGCGCCAGCAGCCCGTCTGCCACAGGGGGGGGCACCGGGGAGCTGTTTTTT
>NA|TRBV5-4|NA|TRBJ1-6
CASSLLAASWVAGSPLHF
TGTGCCAGCAGCTTGTTGGCGGCTTCGTGGGTTGCCGGTTCACCCCTCCACTTT